Below, 9 T cell receptor beta chains from the same sample are listed, as sequenced in a study of cytomegalovirus exposure and HLA in healthy donors. Primers: 60 Vbeta forward and 13 Jbeta reverse. TCRdb's table, derived via immunoSEQ multiplex PCR, lists solely in-frame clones and lacks some. The table records 200,000 or so clones, 76% of them present only once. The sample taken for sequencing was PBMCs. The receptors come from a man younger than 30 in good health and CMV-seronegative.

The chain joins TRBV6-1 to TRBJ1-6; TRBD1 matches at 12 bases. The CDR3 extends over 18 amino acids. Germline CDR1 and CDR2: MNHNS and SASEGT. V was clipped by 8 bases and J by 7 bases; unmatched bases: 15. The CDR3 reads CASGEGTGGLTRNSPLHF. The CDR3 DNA is TGTGCCAGCGGAGAAGGGACAGGGGGCCTAACGAGGAATTCACCCCTCCACTTT.

There are a few counts of this clone. V and J are TRBV11-3 and TRBJ2-2; 8 bases fit TRBD1. The CDR3 is made up of 18 amino acids. Germline CDR1 reads SGHNT; CDR2 reads YENEEA. The trim removed 3 bases at V and 4 bases at J, leaving 13 bases unmatched. The CDR3 DNA sequence: TGTGCCAGCAGCTTTGGTTACCGAGACAGGGGCCCCACCGGGGAGCTGTTTTTT. The encoded protein is CASSFGYRDRGPTGELFF.

The rearrangement joins TRBV4-2 to TRBJ2-1, with 10 bases identical to TRBD2. The trim removed 0 bases at V and 12 bases at J, leaving 11 bases unmatched. Germline V gene data show CDR1 as LGHNA and CDR2 as YNFKEQ. The CDR3 spans 16 residues. The CDR3 is CASSQDVIAGGRGQFF. The CDR3 coding sequence is TGTGCCAGCAGCCAAGATGTGATAGCGGGGGGCCGGGGGCAGTTCTTC.

The chain uses TRBV6-6 and TRBJ2-3; 10 bases fit TRBD2. The germline gives CDR1 MNHNY, CDR2 SVGAGI (reference sequence). The ends lost 6 bases at V and 6 bases at J; junction bases unmatched: 12. CDR3 size: 16 residues. This CDR3 reads CASSSASGSLTDTQYF. The CDR3 coding sequence is TGTGCCAGCAGCTCGGCTAGCGGGAGTCTCACGGATACGCAGTATTTT.

The chain is built from TRBV2 and TRBJ2-5; D may be TRBD2 (6 bases). CDR1 SNHLY and CDR2 FYNNEI come from the germline V gene. The CDR3 totals 15 residues. V lost 6 bases, J lost 0 bases, and 14 bases lay in between. This chain's CDR3 is CASSAGTAYQETQYF. CDR3 in DNA: TGTGCCAGCAGCGCCGGGACTGCATACCAAGAGACCCAGTACTTC.

This rearrangement joins TRBV7-9 to TRBJ2-7; D unresolved. The CDR3 consists of 11 residues. CDR1 is SEHNR and CDR2 is FQNEAQ in the germline V gene (reference sequence). The V end lost 5 bases, the J end lost 3 bases, and 5 bases lay between the germline ends. CDR3 sequence reads: CASSAYYEQYF. The CDR3 coding sequence is TGTGCCAGCAGCGCGTACTACGAGCAGTACTTC. Combining the CDR3 with reference TRBV7-9 and TRBJ2-7 gives the whole variable domain DTGVSQNPRHKITKRGQNVTFRCDPISEHNRLYWYRQTLGQGPEFLTYFQNEAQLEKSRLLSDRFSAERPKGSFSTLEIQRTEQGDSAMYLCASSAYYEQYFGPGTRLTVT.

This sequence joins TRBV28 and TRBJ1-1; possibly TRBD1 for D (6 bases). Germline values: CDR1 MDHEN, CDR2 SYDVKM. The CDR3 spans 12 residues. The germline V and J ends were trimmed by 2 bases and 8 bases, with 9 bases remaining between them. This chain's CDR3 is CASSLQGTEAFF. CDR3 DNA: TGTGCCAGCAGTTTACAGGGGACCGAAGCTTTCTTT. The whole variable domain, filled in from reference TRBV28 and TRBJ1-1, reads DVKVTQSSRYLVKRTGEKVFLECVQDMDHENMFWYRQDPGLGLRLIYFSYDVKMKEKGDIPEGYSVSREKKERFSLILESASTNQTSMYLCASSLQGTEAFFGQGTRLTVV.

J is TRBJ2-7 and V is TRBV14; D gene ambiguous. The CDR3 is 16 residues long. The V end was cut by 2 bases, the J end by 1 base, with 15 bases between. Germline V gene sequence: CDR1 SGHDN, CDR2 FVKESK. The CDR3 spells CASSQKTLGGSYEQYF. The CDR3 DNA reads TGTGCCAGCAGCCAAAAAACTCTAGGTGGATCCTACGAGCAGTACTTC. The whole variable domain, filled in from reference TRBV14 and TRBJ2-7, reads EAGVTQFPSHSVIEKGQTVTLRCDPISGHDNLYWYRRVMGKEIKFLLHFVKESKQDESGMPNNRFLAERTGGTYSTLKVQPAELEDSGVYFCASSQKTLGGSYEQYFGPGTRLTVT.

This clone was detected only a few times. The chain is built from TRBV15 and TRBJ2-3; D is possibly TRBD1 (6 bases). Germline V CDR1 and CDR2: LNHNV, YYDKDF (reference sequence). The CDR3 has 13 residues. The ends were cut back, 4 bases at V and 6 bases at J, with 11 bases in the middle. CDR3 sequence: CATSIGQKDTQYF. The DNA for the CDR3 is TGTGCCACCAGCATCGGACAGAAGGATACGCAGTATTTT.